This T cell receptor (beta chain) was captured in a study of blood T cell repertoires in COVID-19. Sequenced by immunoSEQ multiplex PCR; TCRdb stores in-frame clones only, minus some. The repertoire holds 280,000 or so clones, with about nine tenths as singletons. Losses at the gene ends were 4 bases for V and 6 bases for J; bases not matched to a gene: 7. Germline-derived CDR1 and CDR2 are SGHDT and YYEEEE. This CDR3 has 13 amino acids. Specimen: peripheral blood. The TCR was taken from a woman aged 30 to 39 who had recovered from COVID-19. V usage is TRBV5-6 and J usage is TRBJ2-7, with 7 bases aligning to TRBD1. CDR3 sequence: CASSIFTGAEQYF. CDR3 coding DNA: TGTGCCAGCAGCATATTCACAGGGGCCGAGCAGTACTTC.